These 30 T cell receptor beta chains were all obtained from the same sample, sequenced in a study of beta chain features in type 1 diabetes (dated by TCRdb to the late 2010s). Library creation used the immunoSEQ multiplex PCR assay. All of the isolated RNA was reverse transcribed with the High Capacity cDNA Reverse Transcription Kit, so expressed TCRB transcripts were sequenced. As stored in TCRdb, this immuneACCESS dataset retains in-frame rearrangements with V and J assigned. A fraction of the clones does not appear; measured against another copy, unresolved V genes explain less than half of the discrepancy, and the remainder lacks a known reason. In this sample the table shows around 340,000 clones, around 9% of which occur a single time. More than 0.8% of the sample comes from the top ten. What the study reported, not specific to this receptor: Type 1 diabetes patients showed a moderate but significant shortening of TCRB CDR3 length in all four CD4+ subsets.

These receptors' targets are unknown. Sequencing was done on a sample of central memory CD4+ T cells from blood. The receptor set was obtained from a man younger than 40 with type 1 diabetes.

The CDR3 sequence is CASRADSNTEAFF. The CDR3 coding sequence is TGTGCCAGCAGGGCCGACTCAAACACTGAAGCTTTCTTT. The genes are TRBV2 and TRBJ1-1; D gene unclear. V lost 6 bases and J 2 bases, leaving 10 bases between the germline ends. CDR3 size: 13 residues. The germline gives CDR1 SNHLY, CDR2 FYNNEI. The whole variable domain, remainder taken from reference TRBV2 and TRBJ1-1, is EPEVTQTPSHQVTQMGQEVILRCVPISNHLYFYWYRQILGQKVEFLVSFYNNEISEKSEIFDDQFSVERPDGSNFTLKIRSTKLEDSAMYFCASRADSNTEAFFGQGTRLTVV.

This clone has a handful of counts. The CDR3 nucleotides are TGTGCCAGCAGCTTAGGGAGGAACGAGCAGTACTTC. The encoded protein is CASSLGRNEQYF. This chain joins TRBV7-6 and TRBJ2-7, with a possible D match to TRBD2 (5 bases). The length of the CDR3 is 12 residues. With 1 base removed from V and 5 bases from J, the gap between germline ends came to 6 bases. Germline-derived CDR1 and CDR2 are SGHVS and FNYEAQ.

This clone has just a few counts. The V and J genes are TRBV2 and TRBJ1-4; a possible D gene is TRBD1 (6 bases). CDR3 length equals 15 residues. V lost 5 bases and J lost 0, with 10 bases in between. The germline gives CDR1 SNHLY, CDR2 FYNNEI. CDR3 in amino acids: CASSRSGATNEKLFF. In DNA, the CDR3 is TGTGCCAGCAGTAGATCAGGGGCAACTAATGAAAAACTGTTTTTT.

As DNA, the CDR3 is TGTGCCAGCAGCTTAGAAGGCTTCGGGGAAAAACTGTTTTTT. This translates into CASSLEGFGEKLFF. The chain has TRBV7-9 and TRBJ1-4; D is unclear. Germline V gene lookup returns CDR1 SEHNR and CDR2 FQNEAQ (reference sequence). The CDR3 contains 14 residues. V dropped 1 base and J dropped 8 bases, with 11 bases sitting between them.

This clone was counted only a few times. The CDR3 DNA is TGTGCCAGCAGTTACTCGAACAGGGGGCCTGGCTACACCTTC. It codes for CASSYSNRGPGYTF. The V gene is TRBV6-5, the J gene TRBJ1-2; 9 positions agree with TRBD1. This CDR3 has 14 residues. In germline, CDR1 is MNHEY, CDR2 SVGAGI. The V segment lost 0 bases and the J segment 7 bases; nucleotides outside the gene matches: 3.

Details on this clone: A junction end diverges from the germline sequence, so it may reflect a read error. This chain joins TRBV2 and TRBJ2-7; D perhaps matches TRBD2 (6 bases). The germline V gene encodes CDR1 SNHLY and CDR2 FYNNEI. CDR3 length: 13 residues. CDR3 bases: TGTGCCAGCAACCAGGGACTGGCTTCCCCCCCCGTCTTC. It codes for CASNQGLASPPVF. Using reference TRBV2 and TRBJ2-7 for the parts outside the CDR3, the full variable domain is EPEVTQTPSHQVTQMGQEVILRCVPISNHLYFYWYRQILGQKVEFLVSFYNNEISEKSEIFDDQFSVERPDGSNFTLKIRSTKLEDSAMYFCASNQGLASPPVFGPGTRLTVT.

This chain connects TRBV5-1 to TRBJ2-1, with 12 bases fitting TRBD2. The CDR3 totals 14 residues. Germline lookup yields CDR1 SGHRS and CDR2 YFSETQ. With V trimmed by 0 bases and J by 9 bases, 1 base remained unmatched. The CDR3 DNA follows: TGCGCCAGCAGCTTGGGACTAGCGGGGGTTGAGCAGTTCTTC. This translates into CASSLGLAGVEQFF. The variable domain in full, with the rest retrieved from reference TRBV5-1 and TRBJ2-1, is KAGVTQTPRYLIKTRGQQVTLSCSPISGHRSVSWYQQTPGQGLQFLFEYFSETQRNKGNFPGRFSGRQFSNSRSEMNVSTLELGDSALYLCASSLGLAGVEQFFGPGTRLTVL.

This clone was seen ten or more times. This CDR3 is CATSRSPYMGQFYQPQHF. The CDR3 nucleotides are TGTGCCACCAGCAGATCTCCCTATATGGGACAATTTTATCAGCCCCAGCATTTT. The chain combines TRBV15 with TRBJ1-5, with a possible D match to TRBD1 (6 bases). The germline V gene encodes CDR1 LNHNV and CDR2 YYDKDF (reference sequence). The CDR3 extends over 18 amino acids. The V end was cut by 2 bases, the J end by 5 bases, with 22 bases between. The full variable domain, rest sourced from reference TRBV15 and TRBJ1-5, is DAMVIQNPRYQVTQFGKPVTLSCSQTLNHNVMYWYQQKSSQAPKLLFHYYDKDFNNEADTPDNFQSRRPNTSFCFLDIRSPGLGDTAMYLCATSRSPYMGQFYQPQHFGDGTRLSIL.

The chain carries TRBV7-8 and TRBJ2-1, with D unresolved. Germline assignment: CDR1 SGHVS and CDR2 FQNEAQ. Deletions cut 4 bases from V and 5 bases from J, with 9 bases between. The CDR3 is made up of 13 amino acids. CDR3 sequence reads: CASSSLGNNEQFF. In DNA, the CDR3 is TGTGCCAGCAGCTCCTTGGGCAACAATGAGCAGTTCTTC.

This sequence joins TRBV29-1 and TRBJ2-5; D perhaps matches TRBD1 (6 bases). Germline CDR1 reads SQVTM; CDR2 reads ANQGSEA. This CDR3 has 12 residues. The V and J ends lost 4 bases and 4 bases respectively, with 10 bases between them. The CDR3 protein is CSVVGGGETQYF. The CDR3, as DNA: TGCAGCGTTGTAGGGGGTGGAGAGACCCAGTACTTC.

This clone was picked up many times. The rearrangement uses TRBV7-9 and TRBJ2-3; possibly TRBD2 for D (7 bases). CDR3 length equals 14 residues. Per germline, CDR1 SEHNR and CDR2 FQNEAQ (reference sequence). V lost 7 bases and J 0 bases, leaving 11 bases between the germline ends. The CDR3 sequence: CASTRGASTDTQYF. DNA of the CDR3: TGTGCCAGCACCCGGGGGGCTAGCACAGATACGCAGTATTTT.

The rearrangement uses TRBV29-1 and TRBJ1-1; D gene ambiguous. This CDR3 is 12 amino acids long. Germline V CDR1 and CDR2: SQVTM, ANQGSEA. Trimming cost V 8 bases and J 1 base, with 11 bases left between them. The CDR3 sequence is CSSGRRNTEAFF. CDR3 bases: TGCAGCTCCGGACGGAGGAACACTGAAGCTTTCTTT.

This clone has more than one count but fewer than ten. The chain carries TRBV2 and TRBJ1-2, with D possibly TRBD1 on 5 matching bases. Trimming stripped 7 bases from V and 0 bases from J, with 21 bases between. CDR1 and CDR2 from the germline V gene are SNHLY and FYNNEI. This CDR3 spans 17 amino acids. The CDR3 protein is CASKESWQGPSNYGYTF. CDR3 DNA: TGTGCCAGCAAAGAGTCCTGGCAGGGCCCTTCTAACTATGGCTACACCTTC. The full variable domain, with the rest looked up from reference TRBV2 and TRBJ1-2, is EPEVTQTPSHQVTQMGQEVILRCVPISNHLYFYWYRQILGQKVEFLVSFYNNEISEKSEIFDDQFSVERPDGSNFTLKIRSTKLEDSAMYFCASKESWQGPSNYGYTFGSGTRLTVV.

The V and J genes are TRBV9 and TRBJ2-2, with D hard to call. The CDR3 runs to 14 residues. Germline CDR1 and CDR2: SGDLS and YYNGEE. The V gene lost 4 bases and the J gene lost 2 bases, with 9 bases spanning the gap. The CDR3 DNA reads TGTGCCAGCAGCCAAGTCGGAAACACCGGGGAGCTGTTTTTT. Translating gives CASSQVGNTGELFF.

This clone was detected only a few times. This is likely an artifact of a read error, given a far larger clone one base away. The rearrangement uses TRBV27 and TRBJ2-6; no reliable D call. V was trimmed by 0 bases and J by 3 bases, leaving 0 bases between them. Germline V lookup: CDR1 MNHEY, CDR2 SMNVEV (reference sequence). There are 13 residues in the CDR3. In DNA, the CDR3 is TGTGCCAGCAGTTTATCTGGGGCCAACGTCCTGACTTTC. Translation gives CASSLSGANVLTF. Drawing the rest from reference TRBV27 and TRBJ2-6, the complete variable domain is EAQVTQNPRYLITVTGKKLTVTCSQNMNHEYMSWYRQDPGLGLRQIYYSMNVEVTDKGDVPEGYKVSRKEKRNFPLILESPSPNQTSLYFCASSLSGANVLTFGAGSRLTVL.

This clone turned up a few times. This sequence joins TRBV6-5 and TRBJ1-4; D is uncertain. CDR3 length: 15 amino acids. The V gene lost 8 bases and the J gene lost 0 bases, with 13 bases spanning the gap. Germline CDR1 and CDR2: MNHEY and SVGAGI. The CDR3 DNA reads as TGTGCCAGCGGGGAGGCACTTGCAACTAATGAAAAACTGTTTTTT. Translation gives CASGEALATNEKLFF.

This clone was detected only a few times. The chain links TRBV15 to TRBJ1-2, with TRBD1 identical over 10 bases. The CDR3 length is 16 residues. Germline CDR1 and CDR2: LNHNV and YYDKDF (reference sequence). The junction had 9 bases not matched to a gene; V was cut back by 2 bases and J by 6 bases. The CDR3 bases are TGTGCCACCAGCAGATCCCGTGGGACAGGGGAGGATGGCTACACCTTC. Translating it yields CATSRSRGTGEDGYTF. Supplemented by reference TRBV15 and TRBJ1-2, the full variable domain reads DAMVIQNPRYQVTQFGKPVTLSCSQTLNHNVMYWYQQKSSQAPKLLFHYYDKDFNNEADTPDNFQSRRPNTSFCFLDIRSPGLGDTAMYLCATSRSRGTGEDGYTFGSGTRLTVV.

V and J are TRBV30 and TRBJ1-1; a weak D match, TRBD1 (5 bases). The CDR3 runs 13 residues. CDR1 is GTSNPN and CDR2 is SVGIG in the germline V gene (reference sequence). Between the trimmed V and J ends, which lost 4 bases and 2 bases, there was a span of 11 bases. The chain's CDR3 is CAWKTDDNTEAFF. Written as DNA, the CDR3 is TGTGCCTGGAAGACAGACGATAACACTGAAGCTTTCTTT. The full variable domain, in which reference TRBV30 and TRBJ1-1 provide the parts outside the CDR3, is SQTIHQWPATLVQPVGSPLSLECTVEGTSNPNLYWYRQAAGRGLQLLFYSVGIGQISSEVPQNLSASRPQDRQFILSSKKLLLSDSGFYLCAWKTDDNTEAFFGQGTRLTVV.

J is TRBJ2-7 and V is TRBV10-2; 11 bases align to TRBD1. Trimming took 6 bases from V and 6 from J; bases not matched to a gene: 7. Germline CDR1 and CDR2: WSHSY and SAAADI. The CDR3 runs to 14 residues. As DNA, the CDR3 is TGCGCCAGCAGAAGGGGGACAGGGGGGACCGAGCAGTACTTC. Encoded protein: CASRRGTGGTEQYF.

This clone was counted a few times. The chain is built from TRBV23-1 and TRBJ2-7; 14 bases are a match to TRBD2. TRBV23-1 is labeled an ORF, and its function is uncertain. This CDR3 contains 18 residues. V was pared by 6 bases and J by 2 bases, with 12 bases of the junction left unmatched. CDR3 residues: CASSFSLGLAGGPYEQYF. The CDR3, as DNA: TGCGCCAGCAGCTTCTCTCTAGGACTAGCGGGGGGACCCTACGAGCAGTACTTC.

This clone was observed a few times. Germline and junction disagree at one end, which may indicate a read error. This rearrangement joins TRBV10-3 to TRBJ2-7; TRBD1 might be the D (6 bases). The CDR3 is 15 residues long. The germline V gene encodes CDR1 ENHRY and CDR2 SYGVKD. The CDR3 protein is CATSPGTSSSYEQYF. CDR3 nucleotides: TGTGCCACCAGTCCCGGGACAAGTTCTTCCTACGAGCAGTACTTC.

This clone has a handful of counts. The chain recombines TRBV5-4 with TRBJ2-7; D is perhaps TRBD1 (6 bases). CDR3 length: 13 amino acids. CDR1 SGHNT and CDR2 YYREEE come from the germline V gene (reference sequence). V shed 4 bases and J shed 3 bases, with 11 bases lying between them. CDR3 in amino acids: CASSPTGGYEQYF. The CDR3 nucleotides read TGTGCCAGCAGCCCGACAGGAGGCTACGAGCAGTACTTC.

This clone was counted ten times or more. The chain is built from TRBV6-6 and TRBJ2-7; weak D call: TRBD2 (6 bases). This CDR3 has 14 amino acids. The V end lost 5 bases, the J end lost 5 bases, and 16 bases lay between the germline ends. Germline-derived CDR1 and CDR2 are MNHNY and SVGAGI (reference sequence). Written as DNA, the CDR3 is TGTGCCAGCAGTCTGTCGGCGGGGAGCCACGAGCAGTACTTC. Encoded protein: CASSLSAGSHEQYF.

This clone has more than one count but fewer than ten. The chain links TRBV30 to TRBJ1-2; 7 bases match TRBD1. The germline V gene encodes CDR1 GTSNPN and CDR2 SVGIG (reference sequence). The CDR3 is made up of 13 amino acids. Trimming at V came to 5 bases and at J to 0 bases, leaving 3 bases not matched to a gene. The DNA of the CDR3 is TGTGCCTGGGGACAGGCTTCTAACTATGGCTACACCTTC. Protein sequence: CAWGQASNYGYTF.

This chain uses TRBV21-1 with TRBJ1-1; the listed D gene, TRBD1, was not tested against the DNA. TRBV21-1 is termed a pseudogene. This CDR3 has 13 amino acids. CDR3 nucleotide sequence: TGTGCCAGCAGCCCTCGGACAGGGGGCGAACCTTTCTTT. It translates to CASSPRTGGEPFF.

A remark on this clone: The sample contains more than one DNA sequence encoding this CDR3. V and J are TRBV7-9 and TRBJ1-1; 8 bases are a match to TRBD1. This CDR3 comprises 13 residues. V lost 1 base to trimming and J lost 6 bases; unmatched junction nucleotides: 1. Germline loops: CDR1 SEHNR, CDR2 FQNEAQ (reference sequence). CDR3 sequence: CASSLGRGPEAFF. The DNA for the CDR3 is TGTGCCAGCAGCTTAGGCAGGGGGCCTGAAGCTTTCTTT.

This clone was counted only a few times. The chain carries TRBV28 and TRBJ1-4; D possibly corresponds to TRBD1 (6 bases). This CDR3 has 14 amino acids. The germline gives CDR1 MDHEN, CDR2 SYDVKM. Between the trimmed V and J ends, which lost 3 bases and 7 bases, there was a span of 12 bases. The CDR3 protein is CASSFFGGFEKLFF. In DNA form, the CDR3 reads TGTGCCAGCAGTTTTTTTGGGGGCTTTGAAAAACTGTTTTTT. Looking up the rest from reference TRBV28 and TRBJ1-4 gives the full variable domain: DVKVTQSSRYLVKRTGEKVFLECVQDMDHENMFWYRQDPGLGLRLIYFSYDVKMKEKGDIPEGYSVSREKKERFSLILESASTNQTSMYLCASSFFGGFEKLFFGSGTQLSVL.

This clone has just a few counts. The J gene is TRBJ1-2, the V gene TRBV6-5; D is perhaps TRBD1 (5 bases). The CDR3 has 15 amino acids. CDR1 and CDR2 (germline): MNHEY, SVGAGI. V shed 6 bases and J shed 3 bases, with 17 bases lying between them. The CDR3 protein is CASSFGTDPHYGYTF. The CDR3 DNA reads TGTGCCAGCAGCTTCGGGACGGATCCCCACTATGGCTACACCTTC.

This clone was observed a few times. The chain is built from TRBV29-1 and TRBJ2-5; D is perhaps TRBD1 or TRBD2 (6 bases each). V was cut by 6 bases and J by 0 bases, with 11 bases left in between. The length of the CDR3 is 13 residues. Germline CDR1 and CDR2: SQVTM and ANQGSEA. In nucleotides, the CDR3 is TGCAGCGTAAGGGGGGCCGACCAAGAGACCCAGTACTTC. As protein: CSVRGADQETQYF.

This clone turned up a few times. As DNA, the CDR3 is TGTGCCAGCAGCGTAGAGGAGGGGCGAAGTTCACCCCTCCACTTT. Encoded protein: CASSVEEGRSSPLHF. V and J are TRBV9 and TRBJ1-6; TRBD1 is a possible D gene (5 bases). This CDR3 is built from 15 residues. V was pared by 0 bases and J by 9 bases, with 13 bases between. Per the germline V gene, CDR1 is SGDLS and CDR2 is YYNGEE.